These T cell receptor beta chains were read from a single sample in a study of human T cells and chemical hapten exposure. MiXCR, run by TCRdb on the RACE reads, gives a single entry per CDR3 protein. The profile shows 200,000 to 300,000 distinct CDR3 sequences, about 8.1% of them singletons. The starting material was whole blood, obtained in connection with sensitization to the hapten diphenylcyclopropenone (DPC). The receptors here all came from a woman between 40 and 50 years old with alopecia areata. Some clones in this sample may be carry-over from other donors' samples. The CDR3 runs from the conserved cysteine through the conserved F or W.

v_gene: TRBV7-9; j_gene: TRBJ1-4; CDR3aa: CASSSPGQLNEKLFF
v_gene: TRBV7-2; j_gene: TRBJ2-2; CDR3aa: CASSRTTNTGELFF
v_gene: TRBV4-3; j_gene: TRBJ2-3; CDR3aa: CASSQSVALTDTQYF
v_gene: TRBV6-2/TRBV6-3; j_gene: TRBJ1-5; CDR3aa: CASNPGGRQPQHF
v_gene: TRBV7-9; j_gene: TRBJ1-2; CDR3aa: CASSLGGTGGYGYTF
v_gene: TRBV18; j_gene: TRBJ1-1; CDR3aa: CASSLSSPEAFF
v_gene: TRBV29-1; j_gene: TRBJ2-7; CDR3aa: CSPGLADPYEQYF
v_gene: TRBV6-5; j_gene: TRBJ1-1; CDR3aa: CASSYSPGGVYTEAFF
v_gene: TRBV7-9; j_gene: TRBJ2-7; CDR3aa: CASSSTRGLAQSWAYEQYF
v_gene: TRBV6-5; j_gene: TRBJ1-1; CDR3aa: CASSRNMNTEAFF
v_gene: TRBV24-1; j_gene: TRBJ1-5; CDR3aa: CATSDFGANQPQHF
v_gene: TRBV7-9; j_gene: TRBJ1-5; CDR3aa: CASSQDNQPQHF
v_gene: TRBV5-5; j_gene: TRBJ2-1; CDR3aa: CASSPGTPGQFF
v_gene: TRBV7-9; j_gene: TRBJ1-4; CDR3aa: CASSLPGSGNEKLFF
v_gene: TRBV6-5; j_gene: TRBJ1-2; CDR3aa: CASSYSPSIYGYTF
v_gene: TRBV10-3; j_gene: TRBJ2-1; CDR3aa: CAISPGHANEQFF
v_gene: TRBV4-1; j_gene: TRBJ1-1; CDR3aa: CASSQFGDRYQNTEAFF
v_gene: TRBV6-2/TRBV6-3; j_gene: TRBJ1-1; CDR3aa: CASSYDGANTEAFF
v_gene: TRBV20-1; j_gene: TRBJ2-5; CDR3aa: CSARDRPQTQYF
v_gene: TRBV20-1; j_gene: TRBJ2-3; CDR3aa: CSVREGGRFADTQYF
v_gene: TRBV23-1; j_gene: TRBJ2-7; CDR3aa: CASSQSTGQGEQYF
v_gene: TRBV11-1; j_gene: TRBJ2-2; CDR3aa: CASSGSGAGTGELFF
v_gene: TRBV5-1; j_gene: TRBJ2-1; CDR3aa: CASSLDRGQSSYNEQFF
v_gene: TRBV7-9; j_gene: TRBJ2-5; CDR3aa: CASSLGRSSETQYF
v_gene: TRBV11-3; j_gene: TRBJ2-5; CDR3aa: CASSSNEETQYF
v_gene: TRBV7-2; j_gene: TRBJ2-1; CDR3aa: CASSLYDWYNEQFF
v_gene: TRBV5-1; j_gene: TRBJ2-5; CDR3aa: CASSPKDREETQYF
v_gene: TRBV5-1; j_gene: TRBJ2-3; CDR3aa: CASSLFSGSLDTQYF
v_gene: TRBV10-3; j_gene: TRBJ1-1; CDR3aa: CATGREVDTEAFF
v_gene: TRBV27; j_gene: TRBJ2-5; CDR3aa: CASSSGVWVQETQYF
v_gene: TRBV12-3/TRBV12-4; j_gene: TRBJ2-1; CDR3aa: CASNRVGLAGGGEFF
v_gene: TRBV4-3; j_gene: TRBJ2-2; CDR3aa: CASSHGTANTGELFF
v_gene: TRBV28; j_gene: TRBJ1-1; CDR3aa: CASSPTPKRQTTEAFF
v_gene: TRBV15; j_gene: TRBJ2-2; CDR3aa: CATSRGVGSGTGELFF
v_gene: TRBV5-5; j_gene: TRBJ1-4; CDR3aa: CASSRERGAGEKLFF
v_gene: TRBV6-5; j_gene: TRBJ1-2; CDR3aa: CASRTGSYGYTF
v_gene: TRBV9; j_gene: TRBJ1-3; CDR3aa: CASSVGGQGPNSGNTIYF
v_gene: TRBV7-9; j_gene: TRBJ1-1; CDR3aa: CASSLGQGFVTEAFF
v_gene: TRBV6-5; j_gene: TRBJ2-5; CDR3aa: CASSSPRGRETQYF
v_gene: TRBV5-1; j_gene: TRBJ2-7; CDR3aa: CASSLEWNGYEQYF
v_gene: TRBV28; j_gene: TRBJ1-2; CDR3aa: CASSSGTGGEYGYTF